Here is one T cell receptor beta chain with its context. One end of the junction does not line up with germline, which may come from a read error. The CDR3 covers 11 residues. The germline gives CDR1 SEHNR, CDR2 FQNEAQ (reference sequence). Assay used: immunoSEQ multiplex PCR; TCRdb lists only in-frame clones, some missing. The sample consists of hundreds of thousands of clones, about 90% of them appearing once. These data come from a study of Ad26.COV2.S vaccination and SARS-CoV-2 variants. As for treatment: some 20 received Ad26.COV2.S at low or high dose, single or two shots; roughly five received placebo; per-sample allocation not given. Samples analyzed were those drawn on day 63 after the first vaccine or placebo injection.

The sample was peripheral blood, taken in a trial of Ad26.COV2.S vaccine versus placebo. The gene calls are TRBV7-9 and TRBJ2-6; D possibly corresponds to TRBD1 (6 bases). The receptor was isolated from a person aged 18-65 years who received the Ad26.COV2.S COVID-19 vaccine or a placebo. The CDR3 DNA reads TGTGCCAGCAGCTTGGACAGTTGGGGACGTTTC. Its protein product is CASSLDSWGRF.